This T cell receptor beta chain was sequenced during a study of blood T cell repertoires in COVID-19. Authors' processing steps: Amplified reference gene primers provided the basis for estimating nucleated cell counts. The assay was immunoSEQ multiplex PCR, and TCRdb's table has in-frame clones only and misses some. V and J calls and clone size follow that table, whereas D and trimming were derived from the DNA. The table lists over 100,000 clones, approximately 74% of them singletons. This clone came up a few times. The specimen was peripheral blood. This receptor was identified in a woman aged 70 to 79 with acute or convalescent COVID-19.

In DNA, the CDR3 is TGTGCCAGCAGTGAATGGCGTGGGACATCGACACGTGTCACTGAAGCTTTCTTT. Translating it yields CASSEWRGTSTRVTEAFF. This chain joins TRBV6-1 and TRBJ1-1, with TRBD1 as a possible D gene (6 bases). The CDR3 loop spans 18 amino acids. Trimming pared 2 bases from V and 4 bases from J, leaving 23 bases between. CDR1 MNHNS and CDR2 SASEGT come from the germline V gene.